The 4 T cell receptor beta chains below come from one sample, sequenced in a study of T cell clonality in common variable immunodeficiency. Sequenced by immunoSEQ multiplex PCR; TCRdb stores in-frame clones only, minus some. The sample was found to contain 20,000 to 25,000 clones, and every one recurs. The antigens these receptors bind are not known. General study findings and limits: In common variable immunodeficiency, TCR beta chains reportedly carried fewer deletions and N-nucleotide insertions.

The sequencing input was peripheral blood mononuclear cells. Every receptor here comes from a human donor with common variable immunodeficiency.

This clone was counted at least ten times. With the read ending 3 residues before the CDR3 end, the germline J gene is used to fill in that end. This chain uses TRBV7-8 with TRBJ1-2; 9 positions agree with TRBD1. V trimming: 3 bases; J trimming: 5 bases; junction bases outside the gene matches: 7. The CDR3 has 15 residues. Germline V gene lookup returns CDR1 SGHVS and CDR2 FQNEAQ. The CDR3: CASSFDRGIGYGYTF. The sequenced part of the CDR3 DNA is TGTGCCAGCAGCTTCGACAGGGGGATCGGATATGGC.

This clone was found many times. Read coverage stops 3 residues before the CDR3 terminus; the germline J gene supplies the remainder. The rearrangement uses TRBV7-9 and TRBJ1-1; TRBD1 agrees at 11 bases. J was trimmed by 4 bases and V by 5 bases; bases with no gene match: 6. The CDR3 totals 15 residues. Germline CDR1 and CDR2: SEHNR and FQNEAQ (reference sequence). The CDR3 DNA, read in part, is TGTGCCAGCAGCAAGGGACAGGGGGATACCACTGAA. It specifies CASSKGQGDTTE. The full CDR3 sequence reads CASSKGQGDTTEAFF.

This clone appeared many times. Read data end 3 residues before the CDR3 end; the end is taken from the germline J gene. The V gene is TRBV18, the J gene TRBJ2-7, with 7 bases aligning to TRBD1. CDR1 is KGHSH and CDR2 is LQKENI in the germline V gene. J was trimmed by 4 bases and V by 3 bases; bases with no gene match: 12. The CDR3 extends over 16 amino acids. The CDR3 bases that were read are TGTGCCAGCTCACCCGCTAGGCAGGGGGAAGGGTACGAG. Translating it yields CASSPARQGEGYE. The full-length CDR3 reads as CASSPARQGEGYEQYF.

The table lists this clone with many counts. The read comes to an end 3 residues before the CDR3 does, leaving the germline J gene to fill in the end. The chain has TRBV6-2 or TRBV6-3 and TRBJ2-3; 7 nucleotides align to TRBD2. Germline V gene lookup returns CDR1 MNHEY and CDR2 SVGEGT. The V and J ends lost 2 bases and 2 bases, in that order; junction bases with no gene match: 4. CDR3 length: 15 amino acids. CDR3 DNA, as far as it was read: TGTGCCAGCAGTTACGTCGGGGGGATCACAGATACG. Translated: CASSYVGGITDT. The whole CDR3 is CASSYVGGITDTQYF.